This T cell receptor (beta chain) was obtained from a study of T-cell reconstitution after alpha-beta-depleted transplantation in children (dated by TCRdb to about 2016). About the full investigation: The study quantitatively tracked T-cell immune reconstitution after TCRalphabeta/CD19-depleted allogeneic hematopoietic cell transplantation in children using TCR repertoire profiling.

Library creation used PCR. TCRdb names Illumina HiSeq 2500 as the instrument used. TCR library preparation used molecular barcoding, with unique molecular identifiers applied to normalize quantification of the TCRbeta repertoire. TCRdb itself trimmed the public reads at Q25 with fastp, ran MiXCR and retained productive beta chains. CDR3 protein duplicates are merged, each entry listing the most common genes and DNA. The sample has 200,000 to 300,000 distinct CDR3 sequences on record, about 12% of them singletons. The ten largest clones take up roughly 2.6% of the sample. The germline V gene (reference sequence) specifies MNHEY as CDR1 and SMNVEV as CDR2. Taken from cysteine to phenylalanine, the CDR3 has 18 residues. Of all the DNA, just the CDR3 is kept, 54 bases in frame from base 1. V is reduced by 4 bases and J by 0 bases, leaving a spacing of 16 bases between them. Only a few counts were recorded for this clonotype. The antigen this receptor binds is unknown. Within one base of it there is no much larger clone, and no base qualities were kept.

This receptor was obtained from a human donor who donated a stem cell graft to a child with acute lymphoblastic leukemia. Here the chain combines TRBV27 and TRBJ1-6; the D gene is perhaps TRBD1, from 5 matching bases. The specimen was PBMCs from the stem cell graft donor, collected from the stem cell graft. The nucleotide sequence is TGTGCCAGCAGTTATCGAAGGGGAGGGCTCTCCTATAATTCACCCCTCCACTTT. This gives the protein CASSYRRGGLSYNSPLHF.